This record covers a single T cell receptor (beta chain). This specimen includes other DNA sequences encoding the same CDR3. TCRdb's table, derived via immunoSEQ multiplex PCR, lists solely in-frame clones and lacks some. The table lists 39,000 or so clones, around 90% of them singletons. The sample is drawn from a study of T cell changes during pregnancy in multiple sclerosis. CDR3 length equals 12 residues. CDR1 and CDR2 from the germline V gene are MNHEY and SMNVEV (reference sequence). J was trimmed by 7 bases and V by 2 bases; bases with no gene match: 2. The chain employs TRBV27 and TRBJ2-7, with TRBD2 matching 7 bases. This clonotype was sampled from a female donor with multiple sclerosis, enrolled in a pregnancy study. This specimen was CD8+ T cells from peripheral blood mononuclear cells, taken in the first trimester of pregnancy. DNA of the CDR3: TGTGCCAGCAGTTTAACCGGGGGGGAGCAGTACTTC. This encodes CASSLTGGEQYF.